This T cell receptor (beta chain) is drawn from a study of human T cells and chemical hapten exposure. Study-level background: Minor volume differences among pooled libraries chiefly drove per-sample TCR yield variation. Study outcomes and limitations: TCRs above 1 in 1000 frequency stayed constant with DPC sensitization.

What the library attached to individual cDNA molecules were unique molecular identifiers. In the original workflow: TCR counts had a median of around 94,000 per sample and spanned roughly 20,000 to 690,600. Using its own MiXCR run on the RACE reads, TCRdb lists one record per CDR3 protein. The V and J calls come from TCRdb's annotation, not from the publication. The sample yields 70,000 to 85,000 distinct CDR3 sequences, about 8.7% seen once. In this sample, this clonotype turned up a few times. What it binds is unknown. The time point here: healthy volunteer bleed at 6 weeks. Whole blood, unfractionated, served as the material for total RNA extraction. This CDR3 is built from 12 residues. Germline V gene data show CDR1 as SEHNR and CDR2 as FQNEAQ (reference sequence). V gave up 3 bases and J gave up 12 bases; unmatched junction bases: 4.

Sequencing used whole blood. This TCR was recovered from a male donor in good health. Some clones in this sample may be carry-over from other donors' samples. The chain employs TRBV7-9 and TRBJ1-4; TRBD1 aligns across 7 bases. The CDR3 DNA is TGTGCCAGCAGCTTGATGACAGGGCAACTGTTTTTT. Amino acids: CASSLMTGQLFF.